This TCR beta chain was sequenced in a study of CD8 T cells in Susac syndrome. Overall study findings and caveats: When the CD4+ T cell repertoires of patients with Susac syndrome were examined, they did not show any clonal expansion.

As concerns this clonotype: Its specificity is unknown.

Sequencing of TCR beta was carried out in blood CD8+ and CD4+ T cells. The authors negatively isolated CD8+ and CD4+ T cells and FACS-enriched TEMRA cells. CDR1 and CDR2 from the germline V gene are SQVTM and ANQGSEA. The CDR3 has 14 amino acids. The V and J ends lost 1 base and 0 bases respectively, with 7 bases between them. Random hexamers were used to reverse transcribe the RNA input (roughly 0.5 to 1 ug). immunoSEQ multiplex PCR amplified TCR beta CDR3 across 54 Vbeta, 13 Jbeta. TCRdb re-called the immunoSEQ multiplex PCR reads with MiXCR, one entry per CDR3 protein. The table includes about 120,000 distinct CDR3 sequences, approximately 96% detected once.

The source of this sequence is a human donor with Susac syndrome. This sequence joins TRBV29-1 and TRBJ2-1; D perhaps matches TRBD1 (5 bases). Specimen: CD4+ T cells from PBMCs. In nucleotides, the CDR3 is TGCAGCGTTGAAGGGACAACCTCCTACAATGAGCAGTTCTTC. Amino acids: CSVEGTTSYNEQFF.